This is a list of T cell receptor beta chains from one sample in a study of cytomegalovirus exposure and HLA in healthy donors. Here immunoSEQ multiplex PCR was the method, and the copy in TCRdb shows in-frame clones only, minus some. The sample lists approximately 180,000 clones; about four fifths were seen once. The material sequenced was PBMCs. The receptors were sampled from a woman aged 18-29 years in good health and CMV-seropositive. CDR3s include the opening cysteine and the closing phenylalanine or tryptophan. D genes are given only for firm matches. Not all rows give a size; the values are once, few, many and, for expanded clones, a class.

d_call	v_call	j_call	clone_size	cdr3_aa	cdr3_nt
TRBD1	TRBV28	TRBJ2-4	.	CASSPPGQGSEYF	TGTGCCAGCAGTCCACCGGGACAGGGGAGTGAGTACTTC
.	TRBV21-1	TRBJ1-5	.	CASSLTGWSNQPQHF	TGTGCCAGCAGCCTGACAGGGTGGTCCAATCAGCCCCAGCATTTT
.	TRBV11-1	TRBJ2-7	few	CASSLPRSGGASYEQYF	TGTGCCAGCAGCTTACCCCGGAGCGGCGGGGCCTCCTACGAGCAGTACTTC
.	TRBV7-6	TRBJ2-2	.	CASSPDRSTGELFF	TGTGCCAGCAGCCCGGACAGAAGCACCGGGGAGCTGTTTTTT
.	TRBV5-6	TRBJ1-1	.	CASSFIFAASMGEAFF	TGTGCCAGCAGCTTCATTTTCGCGGCATCAATGGGTGAAGCTTTCTTT
.	TRBV4-1	TRBJ1-1	.	CASSHLTKNTEAFF	TGCGCCAGCAGCCACCTGACAAAGAACACTGAAGCTTTCTTT
.	TRBV30	TRBJ2-1	.	CASGQKGQFF	TGTGCCTCAGGACAGAAGGGGCAGTTCTTC
.	TRBV15	TRBJ1-4	.	CATSRDPGGANEKLFF	TGTGCCACCAGCAGAGATCCCGGGGGGGCTAATGAAAAACTGTTTTTT
.	TRBV11-2	TRBJ1-2	.	CASSLGRRWELDYGYTF	TGTGCCAGCAGCTTAGGGCGCAGGTGGGAGCTGGACTATGGCTACACCTTC
.	TRBV6-1	TRBJ2-5	.	CASRRETQYF	TGTGCCAGCCGTAGAGAGACCCAGTACTTC
.	TRBV18	TRBJ2-5	.	CASSYGVGETQYF	TGTGCCAGCTCCTATGGAGTCGGGGAGACCCAGTACTTC
.	TRBV6-5	TRBJ2-2	.	CATRDSTRGELFF	TGTGCCACCCGGGACTCCACTCGCGGGGAGCTGTTTTTT
.	TRBV5-6	TRBJ1-1	few	CASSSFWTGAFF	TGTGCCAGCAGTTCTTTCTGGACTGGGGCTTTCTTT
TRBD1	TRBV5-1	TRBJ1-1	few	CASSGRTGVLNTEAFF	TGCGCCAGCAGCGGGCGGACAGGGGTTCTGAACACTGAAGCTTTCTTT
TRBD1	TRBV5-4	TRBJ1-1	once	CASSFGQGEAFF	TGTGCCAGCAGCTTTGGACAGGGGGAAGCTTTCTTT
.	TRBV7-8	TRBJ1-2	.	CASSLARGPANYGYTF	TGTGCCAGCAGCTTAGCGCGGGGACCAGCTAACTATGGCTACACCTTC
TRBD2	TRBV4-1	TRBJ2-1	.	CASSQGLAGASGEQFF	TGCGCCAGCAGCCAAGGACTAGCGGGGGCCTCGGGTGAGCAGTTCTTC
TRBD2	TRBV6-5	TRBJ2-5	.	CASSYERGNQETQYF	TGTGCCAGCAGTTACGAGCGGGGGAACCAAGAGACCCAGTACTTC
.	TRBV9	TRBJ2-3	few	CASSVVFGEGFGSLNTDTQYF	TGTGCCAGCAGCGTAGTGTTTGGTGAGGGTTTCGGATCCCTTAACACAGATACGCAGTATTTT
.	TRBV2	TRBJ2-3	once	CASSVMSVDTQYF	TGTGCCAGCAGTGTTATGTCTGTGGATACGCAGTATTTT
.	TRBV4-3	TRBJ1-1	.	CASSQGRTSPNTEAFF	TGCGCCAGCAGCCAAGGCAGGACATCGCCGAACACTGAAGCTTTCTTT
.	TRBV28	TRBJ2-7	.	CASSLVGGPYEQYF	TGTGCCAGCAGTTTAGTCGGGGGGCCCTACGAGCAGTACTTC
.	TRBV27	TRBJ2-7	.	CASSLYPDTARDEQYF	TGTGCCAGCAGCCTTTACCCTGACACGGCCAGGGACGAGCAGTACTTC
TRBD2	TRBV25-1	TRBJ2-7	few	CASSEFGASGAYEQYF	TGTGCCAGCAGTGAATTTGGAGCTAGCGGGGCCTACGAGCAGTACTTC
.	TRBV7-6	TRBJ2-7	.	CASSGQGTYEQYF	TGTGCCAGCAGCGGTCAGGGGACCTACGAGCAGTACTTC